One and the same sample provided the 20 T cell receptor beta chains below, sequenced in a study of T-cell reconstitution after alpha-beta-depleted transplantation in children. Unique molecular identifiers were incorporated during preparation of the TCRbeta library. TCRdb independently ran MiXCR on the PCR reads; one entry per CDR3 protein. The data hold about 640,000 distinct CDR3 sequences, with 13% observed a single time. The sample here was PBMCs, mostly from graft donor cells, taken 360 days after TCRalphabeta/CD19-depleted stem cell transplant. The receptors derive from a male patient younger than 18 who had a stem cell transplant for acute myeloid leukemia, so the T cells may come from the graft donor.

This clonotype was seen ten or more times. V gene TRBV12-3 or TRBV12-4 combines with J gene TRBJ2-7, with 14 positions matching TRBD2. The CDR3 spans 16 residues. Unmatched junction bases numbered 10, after V lost 3 bases and J lost 9 bases. The CDR3 nucleotides are TGTGCCAGCAGTTTCCAGACTAGCGGGAGGGCCTATAGGCAGTACTTC. Translation: CASSFQTSGRAYRQYF.

The V call is TRBV9, the J call TRBJ2-1; 9 bases are shared with TRBD2. V was clipped by 4 bases and J by 2 bases; unmatched bases: 10. CDR3 length equals 17 residues. Germline V gene lookup returns CDR1 SGDLS and CDR2 YYNGEE. CDR3 in amino acids: CASSFSLAGRTYNEQFF. The CDR3 nucleotides read TGTGCCAGCAGCTTTTCCCTAGCGGGAAGGACCTACAATGAGCAGTTCTTC.

The chain recombines TRBV7-9 with TRBJ2-7; 7 bases are shared with TRBD2. CDR3 length: 15 residues. The J segment lost 0 bases and the V segment lost 1 base, leaving 3 bases of the junction unmatched. CDR1 SEHNR and CDR2 FQNEAQ come from the germline V gene (reference sequence). In DNA, the CDR3 is TGTGCCAGCAGCTTAGAGGGACTACGCTCCTACGAGCAGTACTTC. This sequence encodes CASSLEGLRSYEQYF.

The sample holds a few counts of this clonotype. The chain is built from TRBV6-5 and TRBJ2-1, with a weak D call TRBD1 (5 bases). Trimming cost V 0 bases and J 6 bases, with 15 bases left between them. This CDR3 comprises 16 residues. Per the germline V gene, CDR1 is MNHEY and CDR2 is SVGAGI. Written as DNA, the CDR3 is TGTGCCAGCAGTTACTCGGCAGGGATTTTCTTCAATGAGCAGTTCTTC. Its protein product is CASSYSAGIFFNEQFF.

The chain is built from TRBV6-2 or TRBV6-3 and TRBJ2-1; no clear D gene. From germline, CDR1 is MNHEY and CDR2 SVGEGT. The V and J ends lost 6 bases and 5 bases respectively, with 11 bases between them. The CDR3 consists of 13 residues. The CDR3 region is CASRIGGNNEQFF. CDR3 nucleotide sequence: TGTGCCAGCAGGATCGGCGGTAACAATGAGCAGTTCTTC.

The table lists this clonotype with many counts. The V and J genes are TRBV29-1 and TRBJ2-5, with D perhaps matching TRBD1 (7 bases). The ends were cut back, 2 bases at V and 4 bases at J, with 20 bases in the middle. The CDR3 runs 16 residues. Germline loops: CDR1 SQVTM, CDR2 ANQGSEA. Written as DNA, the CDR3 is TGCAGCGTTGAAATCTACCGGGACAGCGGGTCAGAGACCCAGTACTTC. It yields the protein CSVEIYRDSGSETQYF.

This clonotype showed up many times. The V call is TRBV24-1, the J call TRBJ1-2, with a weak D call TRBD1 (5 bases). The V gene lost 9 bases and the J gene lost 8 bases, with 24 bases spanning the gap. The CDR3 loop spans 15 amino acids. Germline CDR1 and CDR2: KGHDR and SFDVKD. CDR3: CATGGGAPAPQGYTF. The CDR3 nucleotides are TGTGCCACCGGGGGAGGGGCACCAGCTCCACAGGGCTACACCTTC.

The chain joins TRBV7-2 to TRBJ2-1; no definite D call. The CDR3 extends over 17 amino acids. Germline assignment: CDR1 SGHTA and CDR2 FQGNSA. Trimming removed 0 bases from V and 0 bases from J, with 12 bases in between. This CDR3 reads CASSLAEVGYSYNEQFF. DNA of the CDR3: TGTGCCAGCAGCTTAGCCGAGGTGGGGTACTCCTACAATGAGCAGTTCTTC.

At least ten counts were recorded for this clonotype. The rearrangement joins TRBV7-9 to TRBJ2-1; 9 bases line up with TRBD2. CDR1 is SEHNR and CDR2 is FQNEAQ in the germline V gene (reference sequence). The CDR3 length is 17 residues. V shed 3 bases and J 2 bases; nucleotides not matched to a gene: 8. The CDR3: CASSFRPGTSTYNEQFF. CDR3 sequence (DNA): TGTGCCAGCAGCTTCCGCCCCGGGACTAGCACCTACAATGAGCAGTTCTTC.

V usage is TRBV11-2 and J usage is TRBJ2-1; 14 positions match TRBD2. CDR1 is SGHAT, CDR2 FQNNGV, per germline. This CDR3 comprises 20 residues. Trimming removed 5 bases from V and 1 base from J; junction bases left unmatched: 13. CDR3 nucleotide sequence: TGTGCCAGCAGCCCCGCGACTAGCGGGAGGGATGGCTGGTCCTACAATGAGCAGTTCTTC. This sequence encodes CASSPATSGRDGWSYNEQFF.

This clonotype was picked up a small number of times. V usage is TRBV6-2 or TRBV6-3 and J usage is TRBJ2-7; 7 positions agree with TRBD1. J was trimmed by 6 bases and V by 0 bases; bases with no gene match: 8. The germline V gene has CDR1 MNHEY and CDR2 SVGEGT. The CDR3 runs to 15 residues. The CDR3 bases are TGTGCCAGCAGTTACTCCCGGGACAGCCGTCTCGAGCAGTACTTC. This encodes CASSYSRDSRLEQYF.

This chain uses TRBV7-9 with TRBJ2-2, with 8 bases fitting TRBD1. With V trimmed by 7 bases and J by 5 bases, 12 bases remained unmatched. The CDR3 covers 16 residues. The germline CDR1 and CDR2 sequences are SEHNR and FQNEAQ (reference sequence). Written as DNA, the CDR3 is TGTGCCAGCACTTTAGCCTCAGGGGGCCCAACCGGGGAGCTGTTTTTT. This sequence encodes CASTLASGGPTGELFF.

This clonotype was seen a few times. The chain carries TRBV7-2 and TRBJ1-5; D not certain. The CDR3 runs 13 residues. V dropped 5 bases and J dropped 5 bases, with 10 bases sitting between them. Germline values: CDR1 SGHTA, CDR2 FQGNSA. The CDR3 DNA follows: TGTGCCAGCAGCGCGGCCGACTATCAGCCCCAGCATTTT. It is translated as CASSAADYQPQHF.

This clonotype appeared a few times. This chain joins TRBV29-1 and TRBJ1-1, with TRBD1 matching over 8 bases. Unmatched junction bases numbered 9, after V lost 0 bases and J lost 6 bases. Germline lookup yields CDR1 SQVTM and CDR2 ANQGSEA. The CDR3 has 15 amino acids. The CDR3 sequence: CSVEDRRDRPPEAFF. CDR3 nucleotides: TGCAGCGTTGAAGATCGTAGGGACAGGCCACCTGAAGCTTTCTTT.

The chain is built from TRBV29-1 and TRBJ2-7; a weak D match, TRBD1 (6 bases). There are 14 residues in the CDR3. With 5 bases removed from V and 0 bases from J, the gap between germline ends came to 14 bases. Germline V gene lookup returns CDR1 SQVTM and CDR2 ANQGSEA. The CDR3 nucleotides read TGCAGCGTTCTAGGGGCAGGGGTCTCCTACGAGCAGTACTTC. Protein sequence: CSVLGAGVSYEQYF.

The genes are TRBV5-1 and TRBJ2-5; no clear D. V was shortened by 5 bases and J by 1 base, with 6 bases between the two germline ends. The germline gives CDR1 SGHRS, CDR2 YFSETQ. The CDR3 has 12 amino acids. The CDR3 region has the DNA TGCGCCAGCAGTAGGGCCCAAGAGACCCAGTACTTC. It is translated as CASSRAQETQYF.

V gene TRBV3-1 combines with J gene TRBJ2-7, with D possibly called TRBD1 or TRBD2 (5 bases each). The ends were cut back, 4 bases at V and 2 bases at J, with 15 bases in the middle. CDR3 length equals 15 residues. Germline V gene lookup returns CDR1 LGHDT and CDR2 YNNKEL (reference sequence). CDR3 DNA: TGTGCCAGCAGCCCCGAGAGGGCAGGGACCTACGAGCAGTACTTC. Translating it yields CASSPERAGTYEQYF.

This clonotype was seen more than once but under ten times. This chain connects TRBV27 to TRBJ2-1; 8 bases map to TRBD2. Germline CDR1 is MNHEY and CDR2 is SMNVEV (reference sequence). This CDR3 spans 17 amino acids. The junction had 15 bases not matched to a gene; V was cut back by 7 bases and J by 4 bases. The CDR3 loop reads CASTSNPLAAIYNEQFF. DNA for the CDR3: TGTGCCAGCACCTCAAACCCACTAGCGGCCATTTACAATGAGCAGTTCTTC.

In its sample, this clonotype was seen a few times. This chain joins TRBV29-1 and TRBJ2-2, with a weak D call TRBD1 (6 bases). CDR1 SQVTM and CDR2 ANQGSEA come from the germline V gene. The CDR3 totals 15 residues. V shed 4 bases and J shed 0 bases, with 12 bases lying between them. For the CDR3, the DNA is TGCAGCGTTGGACAGGTGTTCGCGAACACCGGGGAGCTGTTTTTT. Its translation is CSVGQVFANTGELFF.

This sequence joins TRBV9 and TRBJ2-5; 8 bases fit TRBD1. The CDR3 runs to 14 residues. CDR1 is SGDLS, CDR2 YYNGEE, per germline. V lost 4 bases, J lost 4 bases, and 6 bases stayed unmatched. In nucleotides, the CDR3 is TGTGCCAGCAGCCCGGCGACAGGGGCAGAGACCCAGTACTTC. Its translation: CASSPATGAETQYF.